Listed below are T cell receptor beta chains from one sample, sequenced in a study of shared clonotypes between healthy human individuals. TCRdb's copy holds only in-frame clones and misses some; the assay was immunoSEQ multiplex PCR. Of under 2,000,000 clones in the sample, about 95% were seen once. Sequencing used naive CD8+ T cells sorted from blood. The receptor source for this set is a man aged 18 to 29 in good health. Each CDR3 is given with its conserved first and last residue. The order of the fields is clone size, D gene, V gene, J gene, CDR3 DNA, CDR3 protein. The D gene is left open where the match is weak. Only part of the rows carry a size: once, few, many, or a class if the clone is expanded.

size: -; D: -; V: TRBV7-9; J: TRBJ2-5; DNA: TGTGCCAGCAGCTCCAGATCCAGCCAAGAGACCCAGTACTTC; CDR3: CASSSRSSQETQYF
size: -; D: -; V: TRBV11-2; J: TRBJ2-5; DNA: TGTGCCAGCAGCTTAGGAGGGAAGACCCAGTACTTC; CDR3: CASSLGGKTQYF
size: -; D: TRBD2; V: TRBV7-9; J: TRBJ2-1; DNA: TGTGCCAGCAGCTCCCTAGCGGGAGGGCCGGATGAGCAGTTCTTC; CDR3: CASSSLAGGPDEQFF
size: -; D: -; V: TRBV5-6; J: TRBJ2-7; DNA: TGTGCCAGCAGCTTGGAGGGTCAGGGGCGCCACGAGCAGTACTTC; CDR3: CASSLEGQGRHEQYF
size: -; D: -; V: TRBV7-2; J: TRBJ2-3; DNA: TGTGCCAGCAGCTTAGTGGGGTCCACAGATACGCAGTATTTT; CDR3: CASSLVGSTDTQYF
size: -; D: TRBD2; V: TRBV27; J: TRBJ2-3; DNA: TGTGCCAGCAGTTTACTAGCGGGGGGCGCAGATACGCAGTATTTT; CDR3: CASSLLAGGADTQYF
size: -; D: -; V: TRBV9; J: TRBJ2-4; DNA: TGTGCCAGCAGCGGAGGGTGGTCTGACAAAAACATTCAGTACTTC; CDR3: CASSGGWSDKNIQYF
size: -; D: -; V: TRBV10-1; J: TRBJ2-1; DNA: TGCGCCAGCAGTGACGGACAGCTAATTTCCTACAATGAGCAGTTCTTC; CDR3: CASSDGQLISYNEQFF
size: -; D: TRBD2; V: TRBV11-2; J: TRBJ2-3; DNA: TGTGCCAGCAGCTTCGCCCCTAGCGGGAGAGGAGATACGCAGTATTTT; CDR3: CASSFAPSGRGDTQYF
size: once; D: TRBD2; V: TRBV9; J: TRBJ2-1; DNA: TGTGCCAGCAGCGTATGGGCTAGCGGACCGAGCAATGAGCAGTTCTTC; CDR3: CASSVWASGPSNEQFF
size: -; D: TRBD1; V: TRBV29-1; J: TRBJ2-5; DNA: TGCAGCCCCGCCGGCGGACAGGGCCGGGAGACCCAGTACTTC; CDR3: CSPAGGQGRETQYF
size: -; D: TRBD1; V: TRBV7-2; J: TRBJ2-2; DNA: TGTGCCAGCAGCGAATACAGGGGTTCCGGGGAGCTGTTTTTT; CDR3: CASSEYRGSGELFF
size: -; D: -; V: TRBV30; J: TRBJ2-1; DNA: TGTGCCTGGAACCGGGGGCCCTCCGATAAGGATGAGCAGTTCTTC; CDR3: CAWNRGPSDKDEQFF
size: once; D: -; V: TRBV6-5; J: TRBJ2-6; DNA: TGTGCGGCCAGAGGGGCGCTCTCTGGGGCCAACGTCCTGACTTTC; CDR3: CAARGALSGANVLTF